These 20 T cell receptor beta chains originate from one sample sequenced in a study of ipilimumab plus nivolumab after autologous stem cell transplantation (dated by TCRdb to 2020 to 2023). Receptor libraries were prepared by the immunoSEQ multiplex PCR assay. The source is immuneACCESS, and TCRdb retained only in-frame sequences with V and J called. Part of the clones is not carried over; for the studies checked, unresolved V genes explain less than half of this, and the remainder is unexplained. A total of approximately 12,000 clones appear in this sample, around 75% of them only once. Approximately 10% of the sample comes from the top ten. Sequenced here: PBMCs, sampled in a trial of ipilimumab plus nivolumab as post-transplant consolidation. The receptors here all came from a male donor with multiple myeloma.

The CDR3 DNA follows: TGTGCCAGCAGAAAGGGGATGGGCTATGGCTACACCTTC. Amino acids: CASRKGMGYGYTF. The chain uses TRBV27 and TRBJ1-2; weak D call: TRBD1 (5 bases). The CDR3 extends over 13 amino acids. In germline, CDR1 is MNHEY, CDR2 SMNVEV (reference sequence). V lost 6 bases to trimming and J lost 4 bases, with 12 bases between them.

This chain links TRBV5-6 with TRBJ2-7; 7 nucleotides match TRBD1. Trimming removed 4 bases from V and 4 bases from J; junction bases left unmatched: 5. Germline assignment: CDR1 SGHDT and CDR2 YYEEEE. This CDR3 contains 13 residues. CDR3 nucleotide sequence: TGTGCCAGCAGCCGGGACAGAGCTTACGAGCAGTACTTC. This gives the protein CASSRDRAYEQYF. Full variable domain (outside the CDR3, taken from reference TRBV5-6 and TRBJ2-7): DAGVTQSPTHLIKTRGQQVTLRCSPKSGHDTVSWYQQALGQGPQFIFQYYEEEERQRGNFPDRFSGHQFPNYSSELNVNALLLGDSALYLCASSRDRAYEQYFGPGTRLTVT.

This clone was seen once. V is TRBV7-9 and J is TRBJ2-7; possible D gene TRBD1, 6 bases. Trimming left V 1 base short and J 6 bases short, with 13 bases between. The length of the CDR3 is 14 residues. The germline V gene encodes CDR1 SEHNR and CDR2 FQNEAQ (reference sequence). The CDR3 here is CASSLVQGSLEQYF. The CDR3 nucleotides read TGTGCCAGCAGCTTAGTCCAGGGGTCTCTCGAGCAGTACTTC.

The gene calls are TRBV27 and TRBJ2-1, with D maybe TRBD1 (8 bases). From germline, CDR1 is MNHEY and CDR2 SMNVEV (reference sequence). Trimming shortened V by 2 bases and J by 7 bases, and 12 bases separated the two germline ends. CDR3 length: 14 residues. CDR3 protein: CASSLGQGGNEQFF. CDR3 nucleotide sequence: TGTGCCAGCAGTTTAGGACAGGGAGGGAATGAGCAGTTCTTC.

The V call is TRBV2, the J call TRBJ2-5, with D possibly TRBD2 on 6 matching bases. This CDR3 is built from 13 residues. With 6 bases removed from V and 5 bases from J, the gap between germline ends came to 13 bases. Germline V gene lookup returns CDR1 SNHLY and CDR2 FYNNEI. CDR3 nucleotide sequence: TGTGCCAGCAGCCGGGACTTAGTGGAGACCCAGTACTTC. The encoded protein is CASSRDLVETQYF.

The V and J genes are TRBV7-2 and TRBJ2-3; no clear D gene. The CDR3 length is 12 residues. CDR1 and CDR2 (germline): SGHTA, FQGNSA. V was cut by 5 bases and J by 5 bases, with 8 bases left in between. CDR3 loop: CASSLTGDTQYF. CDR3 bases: TGTGCCAGCAGCCTGACTGGAGATACGCAGTATTTT.

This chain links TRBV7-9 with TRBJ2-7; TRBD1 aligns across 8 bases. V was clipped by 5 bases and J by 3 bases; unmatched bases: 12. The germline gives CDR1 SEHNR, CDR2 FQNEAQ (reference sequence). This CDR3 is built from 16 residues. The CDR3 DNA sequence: TGTGCCAGCAGCAACTCGACCGACAGGGGCTTCTACGAGCAGTACTTC. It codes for CASSNSTDRGFYEQYF.

CDR3 sequence: CASTTHPGGYEQYF. CDR3 in DNA: TGTGCCAGCACCACCCATCCGGGGGGGTACGAGCAGTACTTC. This sequence joins TRBV6-5 and TRBJ2-7; 8 nucleotides match TRBD2. Unmatched junction bases numbered 9, after V lost 7 bases and J lost 4 bases. CDR3 size: 14 residues. Germline V gives CDR1 MNHEY, CDR2 SVGAGI.

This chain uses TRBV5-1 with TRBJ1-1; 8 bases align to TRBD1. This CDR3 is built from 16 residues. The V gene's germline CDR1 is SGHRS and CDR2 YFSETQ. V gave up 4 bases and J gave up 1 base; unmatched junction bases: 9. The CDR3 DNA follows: TGCGCCAGCAGCCCAGGACAGGGCATAGGGAACACTGAAGCTTTCTTT. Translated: CASSPGQGIGNTEAFF.

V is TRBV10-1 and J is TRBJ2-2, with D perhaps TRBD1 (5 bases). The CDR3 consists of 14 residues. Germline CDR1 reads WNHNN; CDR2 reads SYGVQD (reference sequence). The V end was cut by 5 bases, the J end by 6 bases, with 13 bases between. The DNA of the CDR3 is TGCGCCAGCAGTCCTTATCAGGGATCCGGGGAGCTGTTTTTT. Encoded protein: CASSPYQGSGELFF.

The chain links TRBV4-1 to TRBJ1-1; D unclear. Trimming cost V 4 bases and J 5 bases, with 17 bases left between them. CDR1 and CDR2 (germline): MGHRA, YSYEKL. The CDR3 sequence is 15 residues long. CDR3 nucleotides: TGCGCCAGCAGCCCCACCGGGGTAATTAAAACTGAAGCTTTCTTT. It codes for CASSPTGVIKTEAFF.

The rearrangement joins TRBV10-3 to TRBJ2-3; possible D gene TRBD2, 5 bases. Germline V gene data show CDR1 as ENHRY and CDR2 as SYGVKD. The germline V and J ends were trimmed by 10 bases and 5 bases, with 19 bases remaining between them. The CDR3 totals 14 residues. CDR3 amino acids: CASGADPREDTQYF. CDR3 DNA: TGTGCCAGCGGAGCGGACCCAAGGGAAGATACGCAGTATTTT.

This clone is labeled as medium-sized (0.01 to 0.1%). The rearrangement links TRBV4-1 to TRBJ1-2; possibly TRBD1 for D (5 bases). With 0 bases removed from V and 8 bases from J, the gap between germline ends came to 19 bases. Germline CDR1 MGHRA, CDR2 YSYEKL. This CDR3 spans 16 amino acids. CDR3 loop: CASSQEGRRGFRGYTF. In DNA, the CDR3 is TGCGCCAGCAGCCAAGAAGGCCGTAGGGGATTTCGAGGCTACACCTTC.

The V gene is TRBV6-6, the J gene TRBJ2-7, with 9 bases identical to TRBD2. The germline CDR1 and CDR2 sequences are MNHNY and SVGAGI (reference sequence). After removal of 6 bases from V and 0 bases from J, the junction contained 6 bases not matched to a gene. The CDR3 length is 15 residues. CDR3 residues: CASSLAGVSSYEQYF. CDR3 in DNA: TGTGCCAGCAGCTTAGCGGGGGTGAGCTCCTACGAGCAGTACTTC.

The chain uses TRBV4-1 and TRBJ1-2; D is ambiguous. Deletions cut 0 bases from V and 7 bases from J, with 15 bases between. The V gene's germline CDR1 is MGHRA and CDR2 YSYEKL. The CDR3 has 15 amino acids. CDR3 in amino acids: CASSQERGFIGGYTF. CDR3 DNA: TGCGCCAGCAGCCAAGAGCGGGGATTCATTGGTGGCTACACCTTC.

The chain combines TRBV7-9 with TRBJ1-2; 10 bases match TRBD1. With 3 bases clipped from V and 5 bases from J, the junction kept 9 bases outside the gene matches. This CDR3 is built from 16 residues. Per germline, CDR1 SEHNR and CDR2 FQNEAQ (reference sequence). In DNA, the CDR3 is TGTGCCAGCAGCTTGACTCCGGGACAGGGGACATATGGCTACACCTTC. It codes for CASSLTPGQGTYGYTF.

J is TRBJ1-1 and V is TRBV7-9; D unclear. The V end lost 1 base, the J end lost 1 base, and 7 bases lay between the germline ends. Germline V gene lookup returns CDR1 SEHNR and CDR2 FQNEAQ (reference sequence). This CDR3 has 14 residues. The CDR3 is CASSLVAGNTEAFF. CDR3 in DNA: TGTGCCAGCAGCTTAGTTGCAGGGAACACTGAAGCTTTCTTT.

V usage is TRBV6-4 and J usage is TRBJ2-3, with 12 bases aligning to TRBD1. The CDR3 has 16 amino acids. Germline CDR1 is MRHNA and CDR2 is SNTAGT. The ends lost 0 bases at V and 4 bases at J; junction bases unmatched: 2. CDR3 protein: CASSDSGTGGADTQYF. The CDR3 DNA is TGTGCCAGCAGTGACTCGGGGACAGGGGGCGCAGATACGCAGTATTTT.

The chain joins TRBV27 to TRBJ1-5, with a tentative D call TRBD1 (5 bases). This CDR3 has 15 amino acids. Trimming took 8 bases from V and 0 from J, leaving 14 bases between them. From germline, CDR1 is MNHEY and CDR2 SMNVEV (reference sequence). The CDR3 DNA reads TGTGCCAGCGGCCTGGGGGGATATAGCAATCAGCCCCAGCATTTT. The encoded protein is CASGLGGYSNQPQHF.

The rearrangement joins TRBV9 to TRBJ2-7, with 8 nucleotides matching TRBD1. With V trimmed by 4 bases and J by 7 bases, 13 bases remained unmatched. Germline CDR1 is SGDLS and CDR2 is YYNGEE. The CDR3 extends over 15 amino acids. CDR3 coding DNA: TGTGCCAGCAGCCCCCACCCGGACAGGGTGGGAGAGCAGTACTTC. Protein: CASSPHPDRVGEQYF.